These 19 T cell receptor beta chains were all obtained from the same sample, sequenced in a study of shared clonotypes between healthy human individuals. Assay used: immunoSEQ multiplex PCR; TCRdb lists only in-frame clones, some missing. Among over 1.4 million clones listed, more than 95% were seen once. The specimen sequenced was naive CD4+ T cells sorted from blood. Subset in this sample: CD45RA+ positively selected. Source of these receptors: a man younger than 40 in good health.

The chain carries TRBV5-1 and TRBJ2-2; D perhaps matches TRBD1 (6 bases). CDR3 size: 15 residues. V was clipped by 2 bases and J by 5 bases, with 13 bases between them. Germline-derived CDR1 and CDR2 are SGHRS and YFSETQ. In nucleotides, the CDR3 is TGCGCCAGCAGCTTCCCCAGGGGATTGACCGGGGAGCTGTTTTTT. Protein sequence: CASSFPRGLTGELFF. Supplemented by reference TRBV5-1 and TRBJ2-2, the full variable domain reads KAGVTQTPRYLIKTRGQQVTLSCSPISGHRSVSWYQQTPGQGLQFLFEYFSETQRNKGNFPGRFSGRQFSNSRSEMNVSTLELGDSALYLCASSFPRGLTGELFFGEGSRLTVL.

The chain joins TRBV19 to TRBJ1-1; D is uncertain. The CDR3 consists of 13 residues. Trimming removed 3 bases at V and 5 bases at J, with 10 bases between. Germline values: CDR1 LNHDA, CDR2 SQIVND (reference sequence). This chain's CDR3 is CASSISGRTEAFF. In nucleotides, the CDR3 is TGTGCCAGTAGTATCAGCGGGCGGACTGAAGCTTTCTTT.

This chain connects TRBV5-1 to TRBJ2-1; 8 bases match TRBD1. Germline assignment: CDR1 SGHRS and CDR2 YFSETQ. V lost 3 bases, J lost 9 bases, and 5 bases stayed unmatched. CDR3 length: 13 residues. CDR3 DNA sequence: TGCGCCAGCAGCTCGGGACAGGTTTCTGAGCAGTTCTTC. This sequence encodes CASSSGQVSEQFF.

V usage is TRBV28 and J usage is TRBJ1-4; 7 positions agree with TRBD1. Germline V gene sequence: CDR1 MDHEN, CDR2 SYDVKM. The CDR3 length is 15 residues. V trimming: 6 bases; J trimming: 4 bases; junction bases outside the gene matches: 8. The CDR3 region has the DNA TGTGCCAGCAGCCCGGACAGGAGACTTAATGAAAAACTGTTTTTT. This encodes CASSPDRRLNEKLFF.

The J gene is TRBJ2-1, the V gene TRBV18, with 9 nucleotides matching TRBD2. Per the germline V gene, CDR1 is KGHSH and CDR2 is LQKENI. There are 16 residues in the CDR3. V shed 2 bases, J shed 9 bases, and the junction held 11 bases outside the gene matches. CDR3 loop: CASSPIPFAGGGEQFF. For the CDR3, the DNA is TGTGCCAGCTCACCAATACCTTTCGCGGGAGGGGGTGAGCAGTTCTTC.

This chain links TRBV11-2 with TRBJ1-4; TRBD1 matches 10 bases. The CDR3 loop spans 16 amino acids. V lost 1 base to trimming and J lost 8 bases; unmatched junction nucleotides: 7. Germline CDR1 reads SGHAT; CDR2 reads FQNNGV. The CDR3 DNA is TGTGCCAGCAGCTTAGGGCCGGGACAGGGGCAAGAAAAACTGTTTTTT. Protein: CASSLGPGQGQEKLFF.

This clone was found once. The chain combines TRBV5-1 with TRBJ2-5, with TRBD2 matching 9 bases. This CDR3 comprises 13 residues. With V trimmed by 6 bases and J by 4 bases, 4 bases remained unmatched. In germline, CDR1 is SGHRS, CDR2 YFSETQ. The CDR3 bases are TGCGCCAGCATGCGGGAGGGTGGAGAGACCCAGTACTTC. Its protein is CASMREGGETQYF.

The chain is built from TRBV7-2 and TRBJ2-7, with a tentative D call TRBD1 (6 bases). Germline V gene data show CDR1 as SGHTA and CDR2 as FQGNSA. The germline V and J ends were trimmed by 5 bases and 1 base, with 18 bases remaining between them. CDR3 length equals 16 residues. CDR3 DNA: TGTGCCAGCAGCCTGTCCGCCAGGGGTATATCCTACGAGCAGTACTTC. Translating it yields CASSLSARGISYEQYF.

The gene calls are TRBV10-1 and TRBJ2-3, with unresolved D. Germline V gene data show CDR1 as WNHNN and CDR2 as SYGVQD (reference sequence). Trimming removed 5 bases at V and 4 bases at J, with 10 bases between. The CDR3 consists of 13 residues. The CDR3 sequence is CASSPPGSDTQYF. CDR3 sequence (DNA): TGCGCCAGCAGTCCACCGGGTTCAGATACGCAGTATTTT.

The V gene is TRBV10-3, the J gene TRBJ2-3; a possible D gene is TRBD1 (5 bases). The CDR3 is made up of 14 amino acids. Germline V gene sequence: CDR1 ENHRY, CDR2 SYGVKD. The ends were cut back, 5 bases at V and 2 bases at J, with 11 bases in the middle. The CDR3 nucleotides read TGTGCCATCAGTCCGACAGCTATCACAGATACGCAGTATTTT. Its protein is CAISPTAITDTQYF.

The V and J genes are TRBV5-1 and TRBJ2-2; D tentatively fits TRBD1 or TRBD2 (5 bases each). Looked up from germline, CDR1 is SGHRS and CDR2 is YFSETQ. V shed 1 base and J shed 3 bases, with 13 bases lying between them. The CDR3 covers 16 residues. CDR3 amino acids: CASSLWDPRDTGELFF. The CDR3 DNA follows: TGCGCCAGCAGCTTGTGGGACCCACGGGACACCGGGGAGCTGTTTTTT.

The CDR3 DNA reads TGTGCCAGCTCACCACTTCGGCCGGGGGGTATCGTCCAAGAGACCCAGTACTTC. The encoded protein is CASSPLRPGGIVQETQYF. The chain carries TRBV18 and TRBJ2-5, with 7 nucleotides matching TRBD2. This CDR3 region has 18 residues. V trimming: 1 base; J trimming: 1 base; junction bases outside the gene matches: 12. The germline gives CDR1 KGHSH, CDR2 LQKENI.

CDR3 sequence (DNA): TGTGCCAGTAGTATAACCGGCCTGGCAGGACTAACAGAAGCTTTCTTT. It yields the protein CASSITGLAGLTEAFF. The V and J genes are TRBV19 and TRBJ1-1; no reliable D call. Germline CDR1 reads LNHDA; CDR2 reads SQIVND (reference sequence). V was trimmed by 2 bases and J by 8 bases, leaving 21 bases between them. The CDR3 runs to 16 residues.

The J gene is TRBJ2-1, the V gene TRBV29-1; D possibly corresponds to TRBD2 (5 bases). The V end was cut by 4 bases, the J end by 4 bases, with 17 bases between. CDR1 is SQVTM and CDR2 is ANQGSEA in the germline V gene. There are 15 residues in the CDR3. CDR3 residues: CSVGRRSSEYNEQFF. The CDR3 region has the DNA TGCAGCGTTGGTCGGCGTAGTAGCGAGTACAATGAGCAGTTCTTC.

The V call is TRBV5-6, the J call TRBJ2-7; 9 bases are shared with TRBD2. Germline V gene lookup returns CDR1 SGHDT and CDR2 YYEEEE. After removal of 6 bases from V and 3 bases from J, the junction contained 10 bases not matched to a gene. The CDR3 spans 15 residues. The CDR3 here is CASTWGGLASYEQYF. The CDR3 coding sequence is TGTGCCAGCACCTGGGGTGGACTAGCGAGCTACGAGCAGTACTTC.

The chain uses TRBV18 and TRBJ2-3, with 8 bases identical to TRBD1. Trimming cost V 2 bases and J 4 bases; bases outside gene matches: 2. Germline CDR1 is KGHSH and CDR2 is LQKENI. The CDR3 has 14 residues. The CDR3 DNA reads TGTGCCAGCTCACCAAGGACAGGGCCAGATACGCAGTATTTT. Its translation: CASSPRTGPDTQYF.

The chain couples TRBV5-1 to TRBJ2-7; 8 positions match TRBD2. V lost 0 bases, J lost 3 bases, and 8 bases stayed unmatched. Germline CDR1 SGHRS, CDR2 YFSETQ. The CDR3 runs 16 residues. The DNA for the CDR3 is TGCGCCAGCAGCTTGGGAACGACTAGCGTCAACTACGAGCAGTACTTC. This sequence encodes CASSLGTTSVNYEQYF.

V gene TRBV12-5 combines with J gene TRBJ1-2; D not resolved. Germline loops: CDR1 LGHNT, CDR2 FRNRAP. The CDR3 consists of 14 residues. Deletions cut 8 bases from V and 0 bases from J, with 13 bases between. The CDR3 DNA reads TGTGCTAGTAGCGGGTCGGAGACTAACTATGGCTACACCTTC. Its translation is CASSGSETNYGYTF.

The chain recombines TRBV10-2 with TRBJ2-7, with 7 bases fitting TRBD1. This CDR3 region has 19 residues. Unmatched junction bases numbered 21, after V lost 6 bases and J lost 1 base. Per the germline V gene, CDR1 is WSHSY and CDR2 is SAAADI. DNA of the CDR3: TGCGCCAGCAGAAAACAGGGGACCATCAGTCGACGTTCATCCTACGAGCAGTACTTC. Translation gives CASRKQGTISRRSSYEQYF.